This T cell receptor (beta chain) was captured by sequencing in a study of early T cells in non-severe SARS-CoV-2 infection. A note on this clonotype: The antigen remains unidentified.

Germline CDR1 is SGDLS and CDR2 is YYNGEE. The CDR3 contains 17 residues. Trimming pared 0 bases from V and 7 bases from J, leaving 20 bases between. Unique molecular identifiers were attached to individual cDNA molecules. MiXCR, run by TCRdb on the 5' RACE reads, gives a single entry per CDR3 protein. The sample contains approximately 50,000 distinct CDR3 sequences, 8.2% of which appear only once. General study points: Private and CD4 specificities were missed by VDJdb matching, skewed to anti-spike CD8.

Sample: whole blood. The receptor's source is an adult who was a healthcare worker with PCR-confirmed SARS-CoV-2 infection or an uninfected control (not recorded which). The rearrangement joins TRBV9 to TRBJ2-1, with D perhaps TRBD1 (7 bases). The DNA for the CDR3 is TGTGCCAGCAGCGTAGTGTCGGTGCAGGGGGGCCCTAATGAGCAGTTCTTC. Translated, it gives CASSVVSVQGGPNEQFF.